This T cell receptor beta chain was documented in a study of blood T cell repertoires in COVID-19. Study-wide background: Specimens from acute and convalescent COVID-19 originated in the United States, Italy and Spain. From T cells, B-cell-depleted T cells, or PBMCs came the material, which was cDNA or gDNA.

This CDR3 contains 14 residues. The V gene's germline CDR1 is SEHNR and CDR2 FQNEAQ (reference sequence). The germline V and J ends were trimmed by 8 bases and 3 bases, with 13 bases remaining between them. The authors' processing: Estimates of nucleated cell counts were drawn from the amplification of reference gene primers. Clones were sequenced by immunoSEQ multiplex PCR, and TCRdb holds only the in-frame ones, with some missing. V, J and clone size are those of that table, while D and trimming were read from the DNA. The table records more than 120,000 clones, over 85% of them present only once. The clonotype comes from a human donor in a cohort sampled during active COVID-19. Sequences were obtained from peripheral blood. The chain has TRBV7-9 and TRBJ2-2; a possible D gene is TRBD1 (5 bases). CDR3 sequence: CASRYGADTGELFF. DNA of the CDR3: TGTGCCAGCCGCTATGGGGCCGACACCGGGGAGCTGTTTTTT.